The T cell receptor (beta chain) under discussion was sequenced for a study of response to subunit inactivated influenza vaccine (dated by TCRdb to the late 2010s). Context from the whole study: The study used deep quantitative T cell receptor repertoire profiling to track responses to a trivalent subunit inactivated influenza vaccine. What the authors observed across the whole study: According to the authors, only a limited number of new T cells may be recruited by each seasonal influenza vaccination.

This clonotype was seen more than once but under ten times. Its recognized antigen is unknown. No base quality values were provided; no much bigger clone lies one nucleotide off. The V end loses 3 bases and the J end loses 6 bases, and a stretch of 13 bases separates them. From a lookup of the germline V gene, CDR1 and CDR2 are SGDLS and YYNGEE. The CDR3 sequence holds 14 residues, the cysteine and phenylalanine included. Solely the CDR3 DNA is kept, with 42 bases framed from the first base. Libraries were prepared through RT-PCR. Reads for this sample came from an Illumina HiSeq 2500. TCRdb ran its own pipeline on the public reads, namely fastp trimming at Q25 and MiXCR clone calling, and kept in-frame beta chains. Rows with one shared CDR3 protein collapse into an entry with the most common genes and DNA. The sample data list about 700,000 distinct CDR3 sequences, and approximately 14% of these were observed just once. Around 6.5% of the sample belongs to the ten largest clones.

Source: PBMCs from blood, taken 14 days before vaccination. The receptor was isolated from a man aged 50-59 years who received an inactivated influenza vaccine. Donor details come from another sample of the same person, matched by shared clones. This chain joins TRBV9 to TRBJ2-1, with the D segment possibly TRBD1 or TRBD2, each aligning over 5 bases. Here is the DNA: TGTGCCAGCAGCGACGGGACGGCAGTCAATGAGCAGTTCTTC. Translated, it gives CASSDGTAVNEQFF.